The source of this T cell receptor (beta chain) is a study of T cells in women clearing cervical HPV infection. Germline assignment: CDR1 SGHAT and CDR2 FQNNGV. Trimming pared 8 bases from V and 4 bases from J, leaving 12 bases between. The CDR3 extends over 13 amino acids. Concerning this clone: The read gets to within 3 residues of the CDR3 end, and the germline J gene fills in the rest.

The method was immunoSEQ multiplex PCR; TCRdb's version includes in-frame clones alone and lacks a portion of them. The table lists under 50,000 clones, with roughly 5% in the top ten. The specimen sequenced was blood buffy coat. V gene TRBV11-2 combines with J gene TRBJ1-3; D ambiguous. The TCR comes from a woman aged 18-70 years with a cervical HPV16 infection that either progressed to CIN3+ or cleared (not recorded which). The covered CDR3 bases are TGTGCCAGCGCCGACTTCGGAGGAAACACC. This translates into CASADFGGNT. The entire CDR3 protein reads CASADFGGNTIYF.